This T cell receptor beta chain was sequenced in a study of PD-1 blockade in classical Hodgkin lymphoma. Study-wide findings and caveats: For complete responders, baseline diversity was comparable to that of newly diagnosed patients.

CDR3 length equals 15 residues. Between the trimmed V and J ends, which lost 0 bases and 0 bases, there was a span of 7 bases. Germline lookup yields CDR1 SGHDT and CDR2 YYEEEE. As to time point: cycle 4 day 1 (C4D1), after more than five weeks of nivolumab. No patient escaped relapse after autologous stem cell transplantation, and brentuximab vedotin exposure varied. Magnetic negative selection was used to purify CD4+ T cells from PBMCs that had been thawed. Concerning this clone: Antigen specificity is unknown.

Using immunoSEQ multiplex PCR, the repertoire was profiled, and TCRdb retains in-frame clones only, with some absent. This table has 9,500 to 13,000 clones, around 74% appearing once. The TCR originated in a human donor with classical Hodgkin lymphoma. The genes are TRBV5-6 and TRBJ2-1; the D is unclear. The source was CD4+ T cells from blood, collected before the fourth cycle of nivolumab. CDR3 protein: CASSLGIPSYNEQFF. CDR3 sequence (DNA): TGTGCCAGCAGCTTGGGGATCCCCTCCTACAATGAGCAGTTCTTC.